These 24 T cell receptor beta chains share one sample of origin, sequenced in a study of T cell changes during pregnancy in multiple sclerosis. The repertoire was sequenced with immunoSEQ multiplex PCR; TCRdb's copy has only in-frame clones and lacks some. The repertoire holds 90,000 to 100,000 clones, with around 90% as singletons. The input for sequencing was peripheral blood, taken after pregnancy. The source of these receptors is a female donor in good health, enrolled as a control in a pregnancy study.

This chain joins TRBV6-5 and TRBJ2-7; TRBD1 aligns across 8 bases. V trimming: 4 bases; J trimming: 0 bases; junction bases outside the gene matches: 8. Germline-derived CDR1 and CDR2 are MNHEY and SVGAGI. The CDR3 extends over 16 amino acids. The CDR3 region has the DNA TGTGCCAGCAGTTTCCTCAGGGGGCGGAGCTCCTACGAGCAGTACTTC. This codes for CASSFLRGRSSYEQYF.

The chain has TRBV10-3 and TRBJ2-7, with TRBD1 as a possible D gene (6 bases). The V and J ends lost 3 bases and 4 bases respectively, with 16 bases between them. This CDR3 comprises 15 residues. Germline assignment: CDR1 ENHRY and CDR2 SYGVKD. CDR3 nucleotide sequence: TGTGCCATCAGTGACGTTGTGGACAGAAAGTACGAGCAGTACTTC. Its translation: CAISDVVDRKYEQYF.

In nucleotides, the CDR3 is TGTGCCAGTCTAAACAGGGCGCCCGACTATGGCTACACCTTC. It specifies CASLNRAPDYGYTF. The chain joins TRBV7-2 to TRBJ1-2, with D perhaps TRBD1 (6 bases). The CDR3 runs 14 residues. With 9 bases removed from V and 3 bases from J, the gap between germline ends came to 17 bases. The V gene's germline CDR1 is SGHTA and CDR2 FQGNSA.

This chain uses TRBV2 with TRBJ1-6; 8 bases are shared with TRBD1. This CDR3 region has 16 residues. Germline V gene sequence: CDR1 SNHLY, CDR2 FYNNEI. J gave up 3 bases and V 10 bases, and 11 bases lay outside the gene matches. The DNA of the CDR3 is TGTGCCACCCGAGGACAGGGACCCAACTATAATTCACCCCTCCACTTT. This gives the protein CATRGQGPNYNSPLHF.

The rearrangement joins TRBV5-6 to TRBJ2-3; TRBD2 agrees at 7 bases. CDR1 is SGHDT, CDR2 YYEEEE, per germline. The length of the CDR3 is 16 residues. V lost 5 bases and J lost 2; bases outside the gene matches: 11. CDR3 nucleotides: TGTGCCAGCAGTCCCGCGCCCGGGACTACCACAGATACGCAGTATTTT. Translated: CASSPAPGTTTDTQYF.

The V gene is TRBV28, the J gene TRBJ1-4; TRBD1 agrees at 9 bases. V dropped 3 bases and J dropped 3; count of bases not matched to a gene: 11. The CDR3 loop spans 18 amino acids. Germline V gives CDR1 MDHEN, CDR2 SYDVKM. CDR3 amino acids: CASSFGPGQGVSNEKLFF. CDR3 DNA sequence: TGTGCCAGCAGTTTCGGCCCGGGACAGGGCGTATCTAATGAAAAACTGTTTTTT.

The table lists this clone with a few counts. This chain connects TRBV9 to TRBJ1-1; 7 nucleotides agree with TRBD1. Germline CDR1 SGDLS, CDR2 YYNGEE. The CDR3 runs to 14 residues. The J segment lost 5 bases and the V segment lost 0 bases, leaving 4 bases of the junction unmatched. The CDR3 DNA sequence: TGTGCCAGCAGCGTAGGACAGGGTCTAACTGAAGCTTTCTTT. Encoded protein: CASSVGQGLTEAFF.

This sequence joins TRBV19 and TRBJ1-1; D unclear. Trimming shortened V by 5 bases and J by 0 bases, and 13 bases separated the two germline ends. The CDR3 runs 15 residues. Germline loops: CDR1 LNHDA, CDR2 SQIVND (reference sequence). CDR3 nucleotide sequence: TGTGCCAGTAGTTCACCCGACATCATGAACACTGAAGCTTTCTTT. Translated: CASSSPDIMNTEAFF.

This clone occurred once. V usage is TRBV7-2 and J usage is TRBJ2-2; possible D gene TRBD2, 7 bases. Germline values: CDR1 SGHTA, CDR2 FQGNSA. The V and J ends lost 7 bases and 4 bases respectively, with 22 bases between them. The CDR3 runs 17 residues. The CDR3 nucleotides read TGTGCCAGCACCAAGGGGGGGGAGTGGTACCGCACCGGGGAGCTGTTTTTT. Translated: CASTKGGEWYRTGELFF.

The gene calls are TRBV5-1 and TRBJ2-3, with TRBD1 matching over 8 bases. After removal of 4 bases from V and 5 bases from J, the junction contained 6 bases not matched to a gene. Per the germline V gene, CDR1 is SGHRS and CDR2 is YFSETQ. The CDR3 extends over 14 amino acids. CDR3 protein: CASSPGQGKDTQYF. In DNA form, the CDR3 reads TGCGCCAGCAGCCCCGGACAGGGAAAAGATACGCAGTATTTT. The full variable domain, in which reference TRBV5-1 and TRBJ2-3 provide the parts outside the CDR3, is KAGVTQTPRYLIKTRGQQVTLSCSPISGHRSVSWYQQTPGQGLQFLFEYFSETQRNKGNFPGRFSGRQFSNSRSEMNVSTLELGDSALYLCASSPGQGKDTQYFGPGTRLTVL.

This chain joins TRBV5-4 and TRBJ2-6, with D unresolved. Germline V gives CDR1 SGHNT, CDR2 YYREEE (reference sequence). Trimming left V 3 bases short and J 1 base short, with 8 bases between. CDR3 size: 15 residues. CDR3 protein: CASSSRGSGANVLTF. In DNA, the CDR3 is TGTGCCAGCAGCTCGAGAGGATCTGGGGCCAACGTCCTGACTTTC.

The chain uses TRBV27 and TRBJ1-3; D gene ambiguous. This CDR3 is built from 15 residues. The V end lost 6 bases, the J end lost 2 bases, and 14 bases lay between the germline ends. Germline CDR1 is MNHEY and CDR2 is SMNVEV (reference sequence). CDR3 DNA: TGTGCCAGCAGCCTAAAACCGCATCCTGGAAACACCATATATTTT. Translated: CASSLKPHPGNTIYF.

For this clone: In the same sample, other DNA sequences code for this CDR3. The V gene is TRBV7-6, the J gene TRBJ2-7; 9 bases line up with TRBD2. The CDR3 sequence is 16 residues long. J was trimmed by 7 bases and V by 1 base; bases with no gene match: 11. The germline gives CDR1 SGHVS, CDR2 FNYEAQ. The DNA of the CDR3 is TGTGCCAGCAGCTTAGGGGGGCTAGCGGGACCACGGGAGCAGTACTTC. This translates into CASSLGGLAGPREQYF.

V gene TRBV2 combines with J gene TRBJ2-1; perhaps TRBD2 as D (5 bases). Germline CDR1 and CDR2: SNHLY and FYNNEI. Trimming left V 7 bases short and J 9 bases short, with 10 bases between. CDR3 length equals 11 residues. The CDR3 is CASTERTEQFF. For the CDR3, the DNA is TGTGCCAGCACAGAGCGGACTGAGCAGTTCTTC.

The CDR3 spells CASSPRVGNQPQHF. The CDR3 region has the DNA TGTGCCAGCAGCCCTCGGGTCGGCAATCAGCCCCAGCATTTT. The chain couples TRBV7-2 to TRBJ1-5; D is ambiguous. This CDR3 spans 14 amino acids. The germline gives CDR1 SGHTA, CDR2 FQGNSA. The V end lost 5 bases, the J end lost 2 bases, and 10 bases lay between the germline ends.

V usage is TRBV13 and J usage is TRBJ2-7; TRBD2 is a possible D gene (6 bases). CDR3 size: 11 residues. V lost 5 bases and J lost 7, with 9 bases in between. In germline, CDR1 is PRHDT, CDR2 FYEKMQ (reference sequence). The CDR3 bases are TGTGCCAGCAGCCACGGGAGAGAGCAGTACTTC. The encoded protein is CASSHGREQYF.

This chain links TRBV5-5 with TRBJ1-3; D unresolved. Trimming removed 2 bases from V and 0 bases from J, with 12 bases in between. The CDR3 has 16 residues. CDR1 and CDR2 (germline): SGHKS, YYEKEE (reference sequence). The CDR3 loop is CASSLTFPSSGNTIYF. CDR3 nucleotide sequence: TGTGCCAGCAGCTTAACTTTCCCGAGCTCTGGAAACACCATATATTTT.

The chain couples TRBV7-9 to TRBJ1-2; TRBD1 aligns across 7 bases. After removal of 5 bases from V and 2 bases from J, the junction contained 11 bases not matched to a gene. The V gene's germline CDR1 is SEHNR and CDR2 FQNEAQ (reference sequence). The CDR3 consists of 16 residues. The CDR3 bases are TGTGCCAGCAGCCACCTTGGGACAGCTATCAACTATGGCTACACCTTC. It specifies CASSHLGTAINYGYTF.

The V and J genes are TRBV5-1 and TRBJ2-7, with D possibly TRBD1 on 5 matching bases. The V and J ends lost 2 bases and 0 bases respectively, with 6 bases between them. Per germline, CDR1 SGHRS and CDR2 YFSETQ. This CDR3 is 13 amino acids long. The chain's CDR3 is CASSFQGSYEQYF. The CDR3 coding sequence is TGCGCCAGCAGCTTTCAGGGCTCCTACGAGCAGTACTTC.

The chain has TRBV6-5 and TRBJ1-2; D is perhaps TRBD1 (6 bases). Per germline, CDR1 MNHEY and CDR2 SVGAGI. Trimming cost V 8 bases and J 0 bases, with 13 bases left between them. The CDR3 has 14 amino acids. CDR3 region: CASDYRETNYGYTF. CDR3 sequence (DNA): TGTGCCAGCGACTACAGGGAGACTAACTATGGCTACACCTTC.

The gene calls are TRBV4-1 and TRBJ2-5; 12 bases match TRBD2. In germline, CDR1 is MGHRA, CDR2 YSYEKL. The CDR3 runs to 17 residues. The junction had 6 bases not matched to a gene; V was cut back by 2 bases and J by 2 bases. The CDR3 bases are TGCGCCAGCAGCCAAACTAGCGGGGGGCGAGCACAAGAGACCCAGTACTTC. Translating gives CASSQTSGGRAQETQYF.

J is TRBJ2-2 and V is TRBV7-9, with D perhaps matching TRBD2 (6 bases). Germline V gene sequence: CDR1 SEHNR, CDR2 FQNEAQ (reference sequence). The CDR3 length is 16 residues. V was cut by 3 bases and J by 4 bases, with 15 bases left in between. The CDR3 DNA follows: TGTGCCAGCAGCTTTCCCCGGGGGATGAGCACCGGGGAGCTGTTTTTT. Translating it yields CASSFPRGMSTGELFF.

The chain employs TRBV29-1 and TRBJ2-7, with a tentative D call TRBD2 (5 bases). Between the trimmed V and J ends, which lost 1 base and 6 bases, there was a span of 13 bases. The CDR3 extends over 13 amino acids. Germline V CDR1 and CDR2: SQVTM, ANQGSEA. CDR3 loop: CSVEVTDSGEQYF. For the CDR3, the DNA is TGCAGCGTTGAAGTGACGGACTCTGGCGAGCAGTACTTC.

The genes are TRBV11-2 and TRBJ1-5; D may be TRBD1 (5 bases). Germline CDR1 SGHAT, CDR2 FQNNGV. CDR3 size: 17 residues. V dropped 4 bases and J dropped 0 bases, with 16 bases sitting between them. The CDR3 sequence: CASSSRNRQFSNQPQHF. The DNA for the CDR3 is TGTGCCAGCAGCTCGAGGAACCGACAGTTTAGCAATCAGCCCCAGCATTTT.